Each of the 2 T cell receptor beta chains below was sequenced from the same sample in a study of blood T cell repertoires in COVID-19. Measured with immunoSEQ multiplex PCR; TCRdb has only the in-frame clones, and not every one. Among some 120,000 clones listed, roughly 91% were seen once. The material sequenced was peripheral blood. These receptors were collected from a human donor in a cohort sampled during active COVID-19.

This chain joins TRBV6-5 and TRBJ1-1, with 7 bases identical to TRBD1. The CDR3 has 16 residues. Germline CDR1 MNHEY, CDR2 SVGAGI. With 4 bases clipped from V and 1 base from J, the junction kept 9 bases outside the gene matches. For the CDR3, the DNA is TGTGCCAGCAGTTCAATTCCCGGGACAGCGAACACTGAAGCTTTCTTT. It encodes CASSSIPGTANTEAFF.

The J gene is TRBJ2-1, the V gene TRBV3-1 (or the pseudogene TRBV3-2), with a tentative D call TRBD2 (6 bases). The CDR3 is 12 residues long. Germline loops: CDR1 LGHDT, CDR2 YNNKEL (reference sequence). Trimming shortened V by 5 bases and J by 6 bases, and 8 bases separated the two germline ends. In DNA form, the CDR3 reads TGTGCCAGCAGCGGGGGACTCAATGAGCAGTTCTTC. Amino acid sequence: CASSGGLNEQFF.